This TCR beta chain was recorded in a study of blood T cell repertoires in COVID-19. Clones were sequenced by immunoSEQ multiplex PCR, and TCRdb holds only the in-frame ones, with some missing. The table lists about 200,000 clones, just over 85% of them singletons. Sequences were obtained from peripheral blood. This clonotype originated in an elderly man with acute or convalescent COVID-19.

CDR3 DNA sequence: TGTGCCAGCAGCCCGGGACACGGAGCGCTGGAGCAGTACTTC. Protein: CASSPGHGALEQYF. The J gene is TRBJ2-7, the V gene TRBV7-9, with D perhaps TRBD1 (6 bases). Germline V CDR1 and CDR2: SEHNR, FQNEAQ (reference sequence). V was trimmed by 5 bases and J by 7 bases, leaving 18 bases between them. The CDR3 spans 14 residues.